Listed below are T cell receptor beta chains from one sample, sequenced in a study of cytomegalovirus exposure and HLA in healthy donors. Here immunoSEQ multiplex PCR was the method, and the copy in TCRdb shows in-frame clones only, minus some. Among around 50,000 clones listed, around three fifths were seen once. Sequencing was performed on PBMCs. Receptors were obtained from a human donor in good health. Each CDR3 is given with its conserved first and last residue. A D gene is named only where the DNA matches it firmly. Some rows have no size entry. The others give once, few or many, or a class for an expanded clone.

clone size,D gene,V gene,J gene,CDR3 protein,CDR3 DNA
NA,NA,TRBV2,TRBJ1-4,CASSVVGLNEKLFF,TGTGCCAGCAGTGTCGTCGGACTCAATGAAAAACTGTTTTTT
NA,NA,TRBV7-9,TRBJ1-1,CASSITGENTEAFF,TGTGCCAGCAGCATAACAGGAGAGAACACTGAAGCTTTCTTT
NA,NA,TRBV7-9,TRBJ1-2,CASSLQKSYGYTF,TGTGCCAGCAGCTTACAGAAAAGTTATGGCTACACCTTC
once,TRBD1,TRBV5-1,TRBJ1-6,CASSLERGRGHSPLHF,TGCGCCAGCAGCTTGGAGAGGGGGCGCGGTCATTCACCCCTCCACTTT
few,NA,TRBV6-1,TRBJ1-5,CASSVSGGNQPQHF,TGTGCCAGCAGTGTGTCAGGTGGCAATCAGCCCCAGCATTTT
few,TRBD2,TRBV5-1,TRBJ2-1,CASSSEWRGGLGTSEQFF,TGCGCCAGCAGCTCGGAATGGCGGGGGGGCCTCGGAACTTCTGAGCAGTTCTTC
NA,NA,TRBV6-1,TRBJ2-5,CASSEGGVKTQYF,TGTGCCAGCAGTGAAGGCGGGGTAAAGACCCAGTACTTC
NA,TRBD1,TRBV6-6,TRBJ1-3,CASSYPTGGGNTIYF,TGTGCCAGCAGTTACCCGACAGGGGGTGGAAACACCATATATTTT
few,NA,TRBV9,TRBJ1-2,CASSVVEGRGYTF,TGTGCCAGCAGCGTAGTGGAGGGTCGGGGCTACACCTTC
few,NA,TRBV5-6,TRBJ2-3,CASSFPSNTDTQYF,TGTGCCAGCAGCTTCCCATCAAACACAGATACGCAGTATTTT
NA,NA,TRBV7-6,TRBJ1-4,CASSSRRLGAEKLFF,TGTGCCAGCAGCTCCCGGCGGCTAGGGGCTGAAAAACTGTTTTTT
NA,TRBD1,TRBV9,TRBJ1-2,CASSVEKGAYDGYTF,TGTGCCAGCAGCGTAGAGAAGGGGGCCTACGATGGCTACACCTTC
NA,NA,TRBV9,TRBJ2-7,CASSVGAGEQYF,TGTGCCAGCAGCGTAGGAGCGGGCGAGCAGTACTTC
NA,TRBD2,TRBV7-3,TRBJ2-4,CASSLDLAGQSLAKNIQYF,TGTGCCAGCAGCTTAGATCTAGCGGGGCAGAGTCTAGCCAAAAACATTCAGTACTTC
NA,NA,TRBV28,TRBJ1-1,CASSLMGGNTEAFF,TGTGCCAGCAGTTTAATGGGAGGGAACACTGAAGCTTTCTTT
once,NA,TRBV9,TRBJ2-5,CASSVGGGAIQETQYF,TGTGCCAGCAGCGTAGGGGGCGGGGCGATCCAAGAGACCCAGTACTTC
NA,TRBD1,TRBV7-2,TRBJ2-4,CASRPGTGRNIQYF,TGTGCCAGCAGACCCGGGACAGGGAGGAACATTCAGTACTTC
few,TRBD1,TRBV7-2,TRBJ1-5,CASSLGDRPPISNQPQHF,TGTGCCAGCAGCTTAGGGGACAGGCCCCCTATAAGCAATCAGCCCCAGCATTTT
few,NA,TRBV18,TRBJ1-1,CASSPRGPTNTEAFF,TGTGCCAGCTCACCTAGAGGCCCGACGAACACTGAAGCTTTCTTT
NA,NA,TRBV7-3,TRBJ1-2,CASSPTAHGGERGYTF,TGTGCCAGCAGCCCGACAGCTCACGGCGGGGAGCGTGGCTACACCTTC
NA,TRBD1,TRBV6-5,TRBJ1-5,CASRRQGGQPQHF,TGTGCCAGCAGACGACAGGGTGGCCAGCCCCAGCATTTT
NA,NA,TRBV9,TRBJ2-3,CASSVGPQGSDTQYF,TGTGCCAGCAGCGTAGGCCCCCAGGGGTCAGATACGCAGTATTTT
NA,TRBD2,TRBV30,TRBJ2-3,CAWSVPGLAGGTDTQYF,TGTGCCTGGAGTGTACCGGGACTAGCGGGGGGCACAGATACGCAGTATTTT
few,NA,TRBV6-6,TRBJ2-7,CASSNQDSLSYEQYF,TGTGCCAGCAGTAACCAGGACAGCCTCTCCTACGAGCAGTACTTC
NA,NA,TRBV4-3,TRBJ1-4,CASSPMRGGVAKLFF,TGCGCCAGCAGCCCAATGAGAGGGGGGGTAGCAAAACTGTTTTTT
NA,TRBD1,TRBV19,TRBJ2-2,CASSRQGAALAPGELFF,TGTGCCAGTAGTAGACAGGGGGCGGCCCTCGCCCCGGGGGAGCTGTTTTTT
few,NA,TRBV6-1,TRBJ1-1,CASSENPPSTEAFF,TGTGCCAGCAGTGAAAATCCCCCGTCGACTGAAGCTTTCTTT
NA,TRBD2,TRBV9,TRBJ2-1,CASSVGLAAYNEQFF,TGTGCCAGCAGCGTCGGGCTAGCGGCCTACAATGAGCAGTTCTTC
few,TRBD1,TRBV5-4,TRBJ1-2,CASSPQAQGARVGYPF,TGTGCCAGCAGCCCACAGGCCCAGGGGGCGAGGGTCGGCTACCCCTTC